What follows are 30 T cell receptor beta chains derived from one specimen sequenced in a study of shared clonotypes between healthy human individuals. Sequenced by immunoSEQ multiplex PCR; TCRdb stores in-frame clones only, minus some. The data hold some 1 million clones, with under 80% observed a single time. The sequencing input was memory CD4+ T cells sorted from blood. The sample's subset: CD45RA-negative fraction. Receptor source: a man in his late teens or twenties in good health.

The V call is TRBV7-6, the J call TRBJ1-1; possibly TRBD1 for D (6 bases). The V end lost 4 bases, the J end lost 2 bases, and 20 bases lay between the germline ends. The CDR3 sequence is 17 residues long. Germline V gene sequence: CDR1 SGHVS, CDR2 FNYEAQ. CDR3 protein: CASSSFTGFSVNTEAFF. The CDR3 DNA follows: TGTGCCAGCAGCTCCTTCACAGGGTTCAGTGTTAACACTGAAGCTTTCTTT. The variable domain in full, completed from reference TRBV7-6 and TRBJ1-1, reads GAGVSQSPRYKVTKRGQDVALRCDPISGHVSLYWYRQALGQGPEFLTYFNYEAQQDKSGLPNDRFSAERPEGSISTLTIQRTEQRDSAMYRCASSSFTGFSVNTEAFFGQGTRLTVV.

The rearrangement joins TRBV7-9 to TRBJ1-2; D is uncertain. Germline V gene sequence: CDR1 SEHNR, CDR2 FQNEAQ (reference sequence). The CDR3 consists of 13 residues. Trimming removed 1 base at V and 3 bases at J, with 6 bases between. The CDR3 loop reads CASSLDSHYGYTF. CDR3 bases: TGTGCCAGCAGCTTAGACAGTCACTATGGCTACACCTTC.

The rearrangement links TRBV5-1 to TRBJ2-5; 7 bases line up with TRBD1. This CDR3 is 15 amino acids long. V was clipped by 0 bases and J by 6 bases; unmatched bases: 8. Germline values: CDR1 SGHRS, CDR2 YFSETQ. CDR3 nucleotide sequence: TGCGCCAGCAGCTTGGAAGGGGCAGGGGGAAAGACCCAGTACTTC. It yields the protein CASSLEGAGGKTQYF.

This chain connects TRBV19 to TRBJ2-7, with D perhaps TRBD2 (5 bases). In germline, CDR1 is LNHDA, CDR2 SQIVND (reference sequence). This CDR3 region has 17 residues. The germline V and J ends were trimmed by 1 base and 6 bases, with 22 bases remaining between them. CDR3 residues: CASSIAAPSRELTEQYF. For the CDR3, the DNA is TGTGCCAGTAGTATAGCGGCACCCTCGAGGGAACTAACCGAGCAGTACTTC.

In its sample, this clone was seen once. This chain connects TRBV10-3 to TRBJ1-1; 7 nucleotides line up with TRBD1. CDR3 size: 12 residues. With 10 bases clipped from V and 4 bases from J, the junction kept 6 bases outside the gene matches. Germline V gives CDR1 ENHRY, CDR2 SYGVKD. CDR3 bases: TGTGCCACCGAGACAGGGAGCACTGAAGCTTTCTTT. This translates into CATETGSTEAFF.

The J gene is TRBJ2-6, the V gene TRBV28; D is unclear. V gave up 6 bases and J gave up 2 bases, with 11 bases separating them. The CDR3 has 15 residues. Germline loops: CDR1 MDHEN, CDR2 SYDVKM. CDR3 in amino acids: CASSLDNAGANVLTF. The DNA for the CDR3 is TGTGCCAGCAGCCTTGATAACGCTGGGGCCAACGTCCTGACTTTC.

The V gene is TRBV29-1, the J gene TRBJ2-1; the match to TRBD2 covers 8 bases. The J segment lost 4 bases and the V segment lost 5 bases, leaving 13 bases of the junction unmatched. Germline CDR1 SQVTM, CDR2 ANQGSEA. The CDR3 consists of 16 residues. This CDR3 is CSVCGGGAGAYNEQFF. For the CDR3, the DNA is TGCAGCGTTTGCGGTGGTGGAGCGGGAGCGTACAATGAGCAGTTCTTC.

This rearrangement joins TRBV9 to TRBJ2-7; weak D call: TRBD2 (6 bases). Trimming left V 0 bases short and J 3 bases short, with 10 bases between. The germline V gene encodes CDR1 SGDLS and CDR2 YYNGEE. CDR3 length: 14 amino acids. CDR3 residues: CASSVDGGNYEQYF. CDR3 nucleotides: TGTGCCAGCAGCGTAGATGGAGGGAACTACGAGCAGTACTTC.

The genes are TRBV19 and TRBJ1-2, with D possibly TRBD1 on 5 matching bases. This CDR3 spans 12 amino acids. Germline assignment: CDR1 LNHDA and CDR2 SQIVND (reference sequence). Trimming cost V 3 bases and J 5 bases, with 7 bases left between them. CDR3 DNA sequence: TGTGCCAGTAGTATCCGACAGTATGGCTACACCTTC. It specifies CASSIRQYGYTF. Combining the CDR3 with reference TRBV19 and TRBJ1-2 gives the whole variable domain DGGITQSPKYLFRKEGQNVTLSCEQNLNHDAMYWYRQDPGQGLRLIYYSQIVNDFQKGDIAEGYSVSREKKESFPLTVTSAQKNPTAFYLCASSIRQYGYTFGSGTRLTVV.

This clone was detected a few times. The genes are TRBV7-6 and TRBJ2-5; D call uncertain. CDR1 is SGHVS and CDR2 is FNYEAQ in the germline V gene. Trimming cost V 3 bases and J 2 bases, with 4 bases left between them. This CDR3 is 12 amino acids long. In DNA, the CDR3 is TGTGCCAGCAGCTTCGGGCAAGAGACCCAGTACTTC. The encoded protein is CASSFGQETQYF.

This chain uses TRBV12-5 with TRBJ2-7; no clear D gene. Germline V gives CDR1 LGHNT, CDR2 FRNRAP. V was pared by 1 base and J by 6 bases, with 7 bases between. The CDR3 extends over 12 amino acids. The CDR3 is CASGLDLGEQYF. The CDR3 DNA sequence: TGTGCTAGTGGTTTGGACCTCGGCGAGCAGTACTTC.

The V call is TRBV6-6, the J call TRBJ2-7, with D possibly TRBD1 on 6 matching bases. Germline values: CDR1 MNHNY, CDR2 SVGAGI (reference sequence). Trimming took 6 bases from V and 4 from J, leaving 19 bases between them. CDR3 size: 15 residues. The CDR3 nucleotides are TGTGCCAGCAGACGCACGGGACATTCAGCGTACGAGCAGTACTTC. The encoded protein is CASRRTGHSAYEQYF.

The table lists this clone with many counts. V gene TRBV29-1 combines with J gene TRBJ2-3; D gene uncertain. Germline-derived CDR1 and CDR2 are SQVTM and ANQGSEA. V lost 5 bases and J lost 0, with 12 bases in between. CDR3 length equals 14 residues. The chain's CDR3 is CSVWARASTDTQYF. In DNA, the CDR3 is TGCAGCGTTTGGGCCCGAGCTAGCACAGATACGCAGTATTTT.

The genes are TRBV29-1 and TRBJ2-3; D may be TRBD1 (5 bases). Germline V lookup: CDR1 SQVTM, CDR2 ANQGSEA. This CDR3 contains 15 residues. Trimming cost V 0 bases and J 1 base, with 11 bases left between them. The CDR3 loop is CSVEEPRRGTDTQYF. CDR3 coding DNA: TGCAGCGTTGAAGAGCCCCGCAGGGGCACAGATACGCAGTATTTT.

The chain has TRBV5-1 and TRBJ1-4; D gene uncertain. The CDR3 runs 15 residues. Deletions cut 0 bases from V and 4 bases from J, with 10 bases between. Germline values: CDR1 SGHRS, CDR2 YFSETQ. The CDR3 sequence is CASSLAGSNNEKLFF. CDR3 coding DNA: TGCGCCAGCAGCTTGGCAGGCAGCAATAATGAAAAACTGTTTTTT.

There are a few counts of this clone. This sequence joins TRBV10-1 and TRBJ1-3; D not resolved. The CDR3 loop spans 14 amino acids. In germline, CDR1 is WNHNN, CDR2 SYGVQD (reference sequence). V shed 2 bases and J shed 0 bases, with 5 bases lying between them. The CDR3 region has the DNA TGCGCCAGCAGTGAGGAGATCTCTGGAAACACCATATATTTT. Translating it yields CASSEEISGNTIYF.

The chain carries TRBV6-5 and TRBJ1-3; no clear D gene. This CDR3 is built from 16 residues. V dropped 0 bases and J dropped 0 bases, with 9 bases sitting between them. CDR1 is MNHEY, CDR2 SVGAGI, per germline. The CDR3 protein is CASSYSWQFSGNTIYF. The DNA for the CDR3 is TGTGCCAGCAGTTACTCGTGGCAGTTCTCTGGAAACACCATATATTTT.

Notes on this clone: This sequence is one base from a far larger clone and is likely a read error. The rearrangement links TRBV7-3 to TRBJ1-2, with TRBD1 identical over 10 bases. The CDR3 contains 13 residues. V was pared by 2 bases and J by 7 bases, with 1 base of the junction left unmatched. In germline, CDR1 is SGHTA, CDR2 FQGTGA. The CDR3 DNA reads TGTGCCAGCAGCTTAGGACAGGGGGGTGGCTACACCTTC. It translates to CASSLGQGGGYTF.

The rearrangement links TRBV5-4 to TRBJ2-7, with D perhaps matching TRBD2 (6 bases). The CDR3 contains 13 residues. The germline CDR1 and CDR2 sequences are SGHNT and YYREEE (reference sequence). The V end was cut by 4 bases, the J end by 3 bases, with 11 bases between. The CDR3 coding sequence is TGTGCCAGCAGCGTGGGACTGGACTACGAGCAGTACTTC. It specifies CASSVGLDYEQYF.

V and J are TRBV29-1 and TRBJ1-5; tentatively, D is TRBD1 (5 bases). This CDR3 contains 16 residues. The germline V gene encodes CDR1 SQVTM and CDR2 ANQGSEA. Trimming left V 4 bases short and J 4 bases short, with 20 bases between. Here the CDR3 reads CSVGTRDPVKNQPQHF. In DNA form, the CDR3 reads TGCAGCGTTGGCACCCGGGACCCAGTAAAAAATCAGCCCCAGCATTTT.

This chain joins TRBV6-1 and TRBJ1-6; D call uncertain. The V gene's germline CDR1 is MNHNS and CDR2 SASEGT. CDR3 length: 15 residues. Trimming took 6 bases from V and 7 from J, leaving 16 bases between them. The CDR3: CASSVDGLPNSPLHF. The CDR3 DNA reads as TGTGCCAGCAGCGTTGACGGACTACCAAATTCACCCCTCCACTTT.

The chain couples TRBV5-1 to TRBJ2-7; 7 nucleotides align to TRBD2. The CDR3 sequence is 15 residues long. V lost 0 bases to trimming and J lost 1 base; unmatched junction nucleotides: 4. Germline V gives CDR1 SGHRS, CDR2 YFSETQ. The CDR3 DNA sequence: TGCGCCAGCAGCTTGGAGCGGGATAGGTCCTACGAGCAGTACTTC. Amino acid sequence: CASSLERDRSYEQYF.

A remark on this clone: At the DNA level, this CDR3 is encoded by other sequences in the same sample as well. The chain combines TRBV5-1 with TRBJ1-1; D remains ambiguous. CDR3 size: 13 residues. The V gene's germline CDR1 is SGHRS and CDR2 YFSETQ. Trimming took 2 bases from V and 0 from J, leaving 5 bases between them. The CDR3 DNA reads as TGCGCCAGCAGCTTCGCAATGAACACTGAAGCTTTCTTT. This translates into CASSFAMNTEAFF.

The genes are TRBV21-1 and TRBJ2-4; the D segment call TRBD2 is taken from the table without a DNA check. TRBV21-1 is shown as a pseudogene. The CDR3 sequence is 16 residues long. The CDR3 here is CASSDRTSGSRNIQYF. The CDR3 DNA reads as TGTGCCAGCAGCGATAGGACTAGCGGGAGTAGAAACATTCAGTACTTC.

V gene TRBV4-3 combines with J gene TRBJ1-6, with D possibly matching TRBD1 (6 bases). CDR1 LGHNA and CDR2 YSLEER come from the germline V gene. Trimming took off 2 bases at V and 0 bases at J, with 11 bases between the two ends. The CDR3 totals 17 residues. CDR3 sequence reads: CASSQNRAPSYNSPLHF. CDR3 nucleotides: TGCGCCAGCAGCCAAAACAGGGCACCCTCCTATAATTCACCCCTCCACTTT.

The chain joins TRBV11-3 to TRBJ2-2, with D perhaps matching TRBD2 (6 bases). Germline assignment: CDR1 SGHNT and CDR2 YENEEA. The CDR3 runs to 16 residues. Trimming shortened V by 1 base and J by 4 bases, and 13 bases separated the two germline ends. CDR3 protein: CASSLGGDGGTGELFF. CDR3 DNA sequence: TGTGCCAGCAGCTTAGGCGGGGATGGTGGCACCGGGGAGCTGTTTTTT.

This clone was recorded many times. The V and J genes are TRBV19 and TRBJ2-5; 12 positions match TRBD1. Germline CDR1 and CDR2: LNHDA and SQIVND (reference sequence). V dropped 3 bases and J dropped 5; count of bases not matched to a gene: 7. This CDR3 contains 16 residues. CDR3 in amino acids: CASSIPGTGGGETQYF. DNA for the CDR3: TGTGCCAGTAGTATCCCCGGGACAGGGGGCGGTGAGACCCAGTACTTC.

This rearrangement joins TRBV19 to TRBJ1-6; 7 bases are shared with TRBD1. The germline V gene encodes CDR1 LNHDA and CDR2 SQIVND (reference sequence). The V gene end was trimmed by 3 bases and the J gene end by 7 bases; junction bases not matched to a gene: 9. The CDR3 runs 16 residues. The CDR3 DNA reads TGTGCCAGTAGTATTGGGGACAGTGGTTTGAATTCACCCCTCCACTTT. Translation: CASSIGDSGLNSPLHF. The variable domain in full, completed from reference TRBV19 and TRBJ1-6, reads DGGITQSPKYLFRKEGQNVTLSCEQNLNHDAMYWYRQDPGQGLRLIYYSQIVNDFQKGDIAEGYSVSREKKESFPLTVTSAQKNPTAFYLCASSIGDSGLNSPLHFGNGTRLTVT.

This chain uses TRBV6-5 with TRBJ1-6; D unresolved. Germline CDR1 reads MNHEY; CDR2 reads SVGAGI. The CDR3 extends over 15 amino acids. V lost 7 bases to trimming and J lost 1 base, with 11 bases between them. The CDR3 DNA reads TGTGCCAGCACATCGAGGGAGTCCTATAATTCACCCCTCCACTTT. This codes for CASTSRESYNSPLHF.

The chain combines TRBV4-3 with TRBJ2-1; the D call may be TRBD1 or TRBD2 (5 bases each). Germline V gives CDR1 LGHNA, CDR2 YSLEER. V lost 0 bases to trimming and J lost 4 bases, with 19 bases between them. This CDR3 contains 18 residues. The CDR3 is CASSQDFGPGPTYNEQFF. The DNA for the CDR3 is TGCGCCAGCAGCCAAGATTTCGGACCGGGACCGACTTACAATGAGCAGTTCTTC.